This T cell receptor beta chain appears in the sequencing data of a study of CD8+ T cells in alopecia areata. Study findings and constraints: It was lesional scalp, especially alopecia totalis/universalis, that showed higher clonality than normal scalp. Scalp samples also yield sequences of resident alphabeta T cells from normal skin. Against the mouse data, patients shared TCRs less clearly, possibly for HLA reasons.

Extraction of RNA preceded its reverse transcription into cDNA, which served as the sequencing template. Sequencing was performed with immunoSEQ multiplex PCR; in TCRdb, only in-frame clones are kept and a portion is missing. The repertoire holds roughly 120,000 clones, with approximately 60% as singletons. A note on this clone: Its specificity is not known.

This CDR3 comprises 14 residues. Trimming took 4 bases from V and 5 from J, leaving 15 bases between them. The germline V gene encodes CDR1 SGDLS and CDR2 YYNGEE. PBMCs yielded sorted CD4+ and CD8+ T cells. Sequenced: CD4+ T cells sorted from blood. The rearrangement links TRBV9 to TRBJ2-5; weak D call: TRBD2 (7 bases). The receptor was derived from a human donor in good health. The CDR3 region has the DNA TGTGCCAGCAGCTCCGCGGGGGCTCGGGAGACCCAGTACTTC. Protein sequence: CASSSAGARETQYF.